The 18 T cell receptor beta chains below all came from one sample that was sequenced in a study of control samples from healthy donors and cancer patients. Method: immunoSEQ multiplex PCR; TCRdb's copy keeps in-frame clones and lacks some. The sample has 140,000 to 150,000 clones, about 91% seen once. Sequencing used blood. The source of these receptors is a man aged 30 to 45 in good health.

V is TRBV7-3 and J is TRBJ1-1; D is possibly TRBD1 (5 bases). Germline V gives CDR1 SGHTA, CDR2 FQGTGA. This CDR3 spans 14 amino acids. Trimming cost V 1 base and J 6 bases, with 12 bases left between them. The CDR3 coding sequence is TGTGCCAGCAGCTTAATTGGGCAAGGGGCTGAAGCTTTCTTT. It yields the protein CASSLIGQGAEAFF.

This clone was recorded only once. V is TRBV5-4 and J is TRBJ1-1; D is perhaps TRBD1 (6 bases). The germline CDR1 and CDR2 sequences are SGHNT and YYREEE (reference sequence). The CDR3 extends over 16 amino acids. V gave up 0 bases and J gave up 2 bases, with 14 bases separating them. In nucleotides, the CDR3 is TGTGCCAGCAGCTTGGCAACGGGACACACCAACACTGAAGCTTTCTTT. Its protein product is CASSLATGHTNTEAFF.

This chain links TRBV10-2 with TRBJ2-1; 7 bases align to TRBD1. This CDR3 has 14 residues. The germline V gene encodes CDR1 WSHSY and CDR2 SAAADI. The junction had 4 bases not matched to a gene; V was cut back by 1 base and J by 7 bases. Here the CDR3 reads CASSEYRGWNEQFF. In DNA, the CDR3 is TGCGCCAGCAGTGAGTACAGGGGATGGAATGAGCAGTTCTTC.

This sequence joins TRBV27 and TRBJ2-1, with a tentative D call TRBD1 (6 bases). The CDR3 is made up of 14 amino acids. Germline loops: CDR1 MNHEY, CDR2 SMNVEV (reference sequence). The V and J ends lost 4 bases and 10 bases respectively, with 17 bases between them. CDR3 in amino acids: CASSSRQVPREQFF. CDR3 coding DNA: TGTGCCAGCAGTTCGAGACAGGTCCCTCGGGAGCAGTTCTTC.

This clone was seen just once. The chain has TRBV27 and TRBJ2-2; no clear D gene. CDR3 length equals 14 residues. V was clipped by 1 base and J by 5 bases, with 8 bases between them. Germline-derived CDR1 and CDR2 are MNHEY and SMNVEV (reference sequence). Here the CDR3 reads CASSLLSLTGELFF. As DNA, the CDR3 is TGTGCCAGCAGTTTATTGTCATTAACCGGGGAGCTGTTTTTT.

The rearrangement joins TRBV30 to TRBJ1-6, with D possibly being TRBD1 (5 bases). The CDR3 totals 14 residues. Germline CDR1 is GTSNPN and CDR2 is SVGIG (reference sequence). The V gene lost 4 bases and the J gene lost 8 bases, with 15 bases spanning the gap. CDR3 residues: CAWTQGSGDSPLHF. In DNA form, the CDR3 reads TGTGCCTGGACTCAGGGTTCAGGTGATTCACCCCTCCACTTT.

The rearrangement links TRBV15 to TRBJ1-3; D remains unclear. The CDR3 loop spans 17 amino acids. Germline CDR1 LNHNV, CDR2 YYDKDF (reference sequence). Trimming cost V 2 bases and J 0 bases, with 14 bases left between them. The CDR3 nucleotides are TGTGCCACCAGCAGATCTCAGACACCCAGCTCTGGAAACACCATATATTTT. Translation: CATSRSQTPSSGNTIYF. Full variable domain (outside the CDR3, taken from reference TRBV15 and TRBJ1-3): DAMVIQNPRYQVTQFGKPVTLSCSQTLNHNVMYWYQQKSSQAPKLLFHYYDKDFNNEADTPDNFQSRRPNTSFCFLDIRSPGLGDTAMYLCATSRSQTPSSGNTIYFGEGSWLTVV.

This chain uses TRBV19 with TRBJ1-1; 7 bases are a match to TRBD1. The CDR3 is 17 amino acids. Per germline, CDR1 LNHDA and CDR2 SQIVND (reference sequence). V trimming: 9 bases; J trimming: 5 bases; junction bases outside the gene matches: 21. Written as DNA, the CDR3 is TGTGCCAGCAAATTTACCGGACAGGCTATAGGGGGGACTGAAGCTTTCTTT. This codes for CASKFTGQAIGGTEAFF.

V is TRBV6-4 and J is TRBJ1-2, with D possibly being TRBD1 (5 bases). This CDR3 comprises 12 residues. Germline CDR1 is MRHNA and CDR2 is SNTAGT. With 0 bases removed from V and 6 bases from J, the gap between germline ends came to 5 bases. The CDR3 is CASSDSGDGYTF. CDR3 sequence (DNA): TGTGCCAGCAGTGACTCGGGGGATGGCTACACCTTC.

The genes are TRBV19 and TRBJ1-2; 7 bases agree with TRBD1. The germline V gene encodes CDR1 LNHDA and CDR2 SQIVND (reference sequence). The CDR3 consists of 12 residues. V lost 9 bases and J lost 4; bases outside the gene matches: 5. The CDR3 sequence is CASQGVRYGYTF. For the CDR3, the DNA is TGTGCCAGCCAGGGGGTGCGCTATGGCTACACCTTC.

This clone was detected once. V and J are TRBV4-2 and TRBJ2-2; D ambiguous. CDR1 and CDR2 from the germline V gene are LGHNA and YNFKEQ. V was shortened by 0 bases and J by 1 base, with 6 bases between the two germline ends. The CDR3 runs 15 residues. CDR3 nucleotide sequence: TGTGCCAGCAGCCAAGATCAGGAGAACACCGGGGAGCTGTTTTTT. It yields the protein CASSQDQENTGELFF.

This clone appeared once. V gene TRBV7-3 combines with J gene TRBJ1-1; no reliable D call. Between the trimmed V and J ends, which lost 5 bases and 1 base, there was a span of 11 bases. Germline CDR1 reads SGHTA; CDR2 reads FQGTGA. This CDR3 spans 14 amino acids. This CDR3 reads CASSPGFGNTEAFF. The DNA of the CDR3 is TGTGCCAGCAGCCCCGGGTTCGGGAACACTGAAGCTTTCTTT.

J is TRBJ1-2 and V is TRBV28; a possible D gene is TRBD1 (5 bases). V was cut by 1 base and J by 1 base, with 10 bases left in between. CDR3 length: 15 residues. CDR1 is MDHEN, CDR2 SYDVKM, per germline. CDR3 bases: TGTGCCAGCAGTTTATTGTTTCAGGGTAACTATGGCTACACCTTC. This translates into CASSLLFQGNYGYTF.

The chain joins TRBV19 to TRBJ1-5; 10 bases align to TRBD1. This CDR3 is 14 amino acids long. CDR1 and CDR2 (germline): LNHDA, SQIVND (reference sequence). With V trimmed by 1 base and J by 7 bases, 1 base remained unmatched. The CDR3, as DNA: TGTGCCAGTAGTATAGGGGGACAGGGGCAGCCCCAGCATTTT. It specifies CASSIGGQGQPQHF.

J is TRBJ2-3 and V is TRBV4-2; 8 nucleotides agree with TRBD2. After removal of 5 bases from V and 4 bases from J, the junction contained 8 bases not matched to a gene. The CDR3 runs 15 residues. The germline V gene has CDR1 LGHNA and CDR2 YNFKEQ. The CDR3 here is CASSDGGADADTQYF. As DNA, the CDR3 is TGTGCCAGCAGCGACGGGGGGGCCGACGCAGATACGCAGTATTTT.

To note about this clone: This sample includes further DNA sequences coding for the same CDR3. The CDR3 loop reads CASSLIRGGGSPLHF. The CDR3 bases are TGTGCCAGCAGCTTAATTCGAGGGGGGGGCTCACCCCTCCACTTT. The V gene is TRBV11-2, the J gene TRBJ1-6; a weak D match, TRBD1 (6 bases). The CDR3 consists of 15 residues. Germline V gene data show CDR1 as SGHAT and CDR2 as FQNNGV. Deletions cut 2 bases from V and 10 bases from J, with 15 bases between.

The chain carries TRBV11-2 and TRBJ2-7; TRBD2 matches at 7 bases. The CDR3 has 16 amino acids. V lost 0 bases to trimming and J lost 2 bases; unmatched junction nucleotides: 7. The germline V gene has CDR1 SGHAT and CDR2 FQNNGV. CDR3 sequence: CASSLDRASGAYEQYF. CDR3 coding DNA: TGTGCCAGCAGCTTAGATAGGGCTAGCGGCGCCTACGAGCAGTACTTC. The whole variable domain, remainder taken from reference TRBV11-2 and TRBJ2-7, is EAGVAQSPRYKIIEKRQSVAFWCNPISGHATLYWYQQILGQGPKLLIQFQNNGVVDDSQLPKDRFSAERLKGVDSTLKIQPAKLEDSAVYLCASSLDRASGAYEQYFGPGTRLTVT.

This rearrangement joins TRBV28 to TRBJ1-3; D ambiguous. Germline V gene data show CDR1 as MDHEN and CDR2 as SYDVKM. Between the trimmed V and J ends, which lost 3 bases and 4 bases, there was a span of 13 bases. The CDR3 contains 15 residues. Here the CDR3 DNA reads TGTGCCAGCAGTTTGATATTGGGAAGAGGAAACACCATATATTTT. This gives the protein CASSLILGRGNTIYF.